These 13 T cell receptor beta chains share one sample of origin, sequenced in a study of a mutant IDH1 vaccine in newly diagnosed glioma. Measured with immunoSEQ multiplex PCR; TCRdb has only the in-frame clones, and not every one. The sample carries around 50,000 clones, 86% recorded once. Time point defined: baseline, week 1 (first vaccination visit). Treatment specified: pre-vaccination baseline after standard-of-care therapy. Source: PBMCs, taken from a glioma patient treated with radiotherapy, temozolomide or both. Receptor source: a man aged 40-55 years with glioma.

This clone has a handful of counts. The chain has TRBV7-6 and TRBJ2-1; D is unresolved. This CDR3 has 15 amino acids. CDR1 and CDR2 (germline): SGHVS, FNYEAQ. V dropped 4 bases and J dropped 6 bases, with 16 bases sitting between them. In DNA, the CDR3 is TGTGCCAGCAGCTATGACCATCGCCCCACCAATGAGCAGTTCTTC. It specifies CASSYDHRPTNEQFF.

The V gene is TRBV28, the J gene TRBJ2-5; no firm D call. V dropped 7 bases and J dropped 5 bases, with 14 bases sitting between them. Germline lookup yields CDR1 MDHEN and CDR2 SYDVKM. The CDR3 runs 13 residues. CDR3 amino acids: CASNNDLGETQYF. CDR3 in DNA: TGTGCCAGCAATAACGACCTGGGGGAGACCCAGTACTTC. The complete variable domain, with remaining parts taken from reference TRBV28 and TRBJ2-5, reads DVKVTQSSRYLVKRTGEKVFLECVQDMDHENMFWYRQDPGLGLRLIYFSYDVKMKEKGDIPEGYSVSREKKERFSLILESASTNQTSMYLCASNNDLGETQYFGPGTRLLVL.

This chain's CDR3 is CASSHGGYEQYF. In nucleotides, the CDR3 is TGTGCCAGCAGTCACGGTGGCTACGAGCAGTACTTC. The chain carries TRBV27 and TRBJ2-7; D is ambiguous. Germline assignment: CDR1 MNHEY and CDR2 SMNVEV (reference sequence). The germline V and J ends were trimmed by 5 bases and 3 bases, with 8 bases remaining between them. The CDR3 contains 12 residues.

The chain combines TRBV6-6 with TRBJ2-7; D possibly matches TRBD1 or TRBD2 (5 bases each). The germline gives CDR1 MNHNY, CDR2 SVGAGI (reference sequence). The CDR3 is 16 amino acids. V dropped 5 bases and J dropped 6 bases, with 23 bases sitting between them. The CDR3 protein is CASSPNAWGTSSEQYF. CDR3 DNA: TGTGCCAGCAGTCCAAATGCGTGGGGGACGAGCTCCGAGCAGTACTTC.

The CDR3 bases are TGTGCCAGCAGAGGTCTCCGAGAGACCCAGTACTTC. It encodes CASRGLRETQYF. The chain uses TRBV7-9 and TRBJ2-5; D gene uncertain. The length of the CDR3 is 12 residues. The germline V and J ends were trimmed by 6 bases and 4 bases, with 9 bases remaining between them. From germline, CDR1 is SEHNR and CDR2 FQNEAQ (reference sequence).

In DNA form, the CDR3 reads TGTGCCAGCAGTTTAGGGGCAGGGGGCTACAATCAGCCCCAGCATTTT. Amino acids: CASSLGAGGYNQPQHF. The rearrangement links TRBV27 to TRBJ1-5; 8 bases fit TRBD1. V lost 2 bases and J lost 3; bases outside the gene matches: 6. Germline V gene sequence: CDR1 MNHEY, CDR2 SMNVEV (reference sequence). The CDR3 is 16 amino acids.

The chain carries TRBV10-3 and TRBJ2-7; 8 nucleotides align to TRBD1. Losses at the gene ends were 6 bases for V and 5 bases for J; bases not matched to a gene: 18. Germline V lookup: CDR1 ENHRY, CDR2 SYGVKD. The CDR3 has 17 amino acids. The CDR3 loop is CAIRPSQDRGFPNEQYF. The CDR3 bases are TGTGCCATCAGGCCGTCCCAAGACAGGGGCTTCCCCAACGAGCAGTACTTC.

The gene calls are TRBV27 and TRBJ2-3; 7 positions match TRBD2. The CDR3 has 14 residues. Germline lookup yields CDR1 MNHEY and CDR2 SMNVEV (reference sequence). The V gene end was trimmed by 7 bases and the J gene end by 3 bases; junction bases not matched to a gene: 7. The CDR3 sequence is CASNPGGRTDTQYF. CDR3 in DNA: TGTGCCAGCAACCCCGGGGGGAGGACAGATACGCAGTATTTT.

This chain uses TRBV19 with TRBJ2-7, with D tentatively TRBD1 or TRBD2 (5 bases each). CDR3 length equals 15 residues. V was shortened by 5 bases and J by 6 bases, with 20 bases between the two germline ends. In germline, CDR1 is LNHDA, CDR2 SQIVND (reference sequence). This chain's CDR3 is CASSSPGRNILEQYF. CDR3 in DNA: TGTGCCAGTAGTTCTCCGGGACGTAACATTCTCGAGCAGTACTTC.

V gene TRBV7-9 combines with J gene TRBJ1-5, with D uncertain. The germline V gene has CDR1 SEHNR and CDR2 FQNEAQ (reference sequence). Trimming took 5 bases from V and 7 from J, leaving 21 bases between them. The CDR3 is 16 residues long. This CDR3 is CASSPSPLAGGQPQHF. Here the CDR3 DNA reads TGTGCCAGCAGCCCCTCCCCCCTTGCAGGAGGGCAGCCCCAGCATTTT.

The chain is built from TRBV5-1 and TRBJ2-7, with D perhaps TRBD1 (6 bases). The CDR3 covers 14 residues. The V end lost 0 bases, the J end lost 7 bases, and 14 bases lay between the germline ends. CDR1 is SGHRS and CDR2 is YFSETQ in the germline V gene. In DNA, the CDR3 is TGCGCCAGCAGCTTGGGGCACAGGGCTCAAGAGCAGTACTTC. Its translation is CASSLGHRAQEQYF.

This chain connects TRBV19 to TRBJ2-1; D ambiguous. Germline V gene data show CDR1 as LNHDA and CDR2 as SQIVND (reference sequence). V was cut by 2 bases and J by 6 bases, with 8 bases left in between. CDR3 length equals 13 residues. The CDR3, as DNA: TGTGCCAGTAGTATAAATACGGGCAATGAGCAGTTCTTC. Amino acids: CASSINTGNEQFF.

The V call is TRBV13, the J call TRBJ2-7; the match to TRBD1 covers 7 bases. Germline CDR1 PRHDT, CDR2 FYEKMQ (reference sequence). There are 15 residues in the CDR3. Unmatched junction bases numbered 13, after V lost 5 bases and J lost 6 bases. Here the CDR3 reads CASSHKEDRTVEQYF. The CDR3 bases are TGTGCCAGCAGCCATAAAGAGGACAGGACCGTCGAGCAGTACTTC.